This entry is about one T cell receptor beta chain. What antigen it recognizes has not been identified. It has no much larger one-base neighbor in the sample; base qualities were not kept. The record originates from a study of CD8+ T cells in alopecia areata (dated by TCRdb to 2017 to 2018). Notes on the research overall: The treated patients, all with moderate-to-severe alopecia areata, were enrolled in an open-label pilot trial of oral tofacitinib given at 5 to 10 mg twice daily. Patients received tofacitinib for 6 to 18 months and were then followed off drug for 6 months to check for delayed response and recurrence. To study T cell clonal expansion in alopecia areata, the researchers applied high-throughput TCRbeta sequencing to both the C3H/HeJ mouse model and human patients. In humans, TCRbeta sequencing was performed on scalp tissue and on sorted CD4+ and CD8+ peripheral blood T cells from healthy controls and from patients with patchy or totalis/universalis alopecia areata. Patients on tofacitinib were biopsied at baseline and after 4 and 24 weeks of treatment, and several of the patients also had a later scalp biopsy. Scalp clonality was compared across normal scalp (n=4), patchy alopecia areata scalp (n=8), and alopecia totalis/universalis scalp (n=8). The RNA source kit depended on sample type: the PAXgene miRNA kit for fixed scalp, the miRNeasy kit for PBMCs, and the RNeasy kit for mouse skin. immunoSEQ multiplex PCR using 35 Vbeta forward primers and 13 Jbeta reverse primers was used to amplify TCRbeta CDR3 regions. What the research found in general, with its limitations: Unlike mouse skin, which is dominated by gammadelta T cells, normal human skin has resident alphabeta T cells that are also sequenced, and this complicates analysis of the scalp TCR repertoire. Compared with normal scalp, lesional scalp, particularly in alopecia totalis/universalis, had higher clonality and more expanded CD8+ clones, which suggests antigenic drive. Shared TCR sequences between patients were less evident than in mice, which may be partly attributable to HLA diversity in the patient population.

In the germline V gene (reference sequence), CDR1 corresponds to SEHNR and CDR2 to FQNEAQ. The CDR3 numbers 14 residues from cysteine through phenylalanine. Only the CDR3 DNA stays, 42 bases, in frame from base 1. V has 5 bases trimmed and J has 4 bases trimmed; junction bases matching no gene number 4. Reading the label with the study, this specimen's time point is: baseline before oral tofacitinib. Lesional scalp punch biopsies and peripheral blood were collected from alopecia areata patients. PBMCs were isolated by density centrifugation and stained for CD3, CD4 and CD8, after which CD4+ and CD8+ T cells were sorted on a FACSAria. Libraries were built with the immunoSEQ multiplex PCR assay. RNA was extracted from all samples and reverse transcribed into cDNA, which served as template for TCR sequencing. SuperScript III was used for first-strand cDNA synthesis, primed with a 2:1 mix of oligo-dT and random hexamers. Amplification bias was assessed with a synthetic immune receptor repertoire, and residual bias was removed computationally. In the paper's pipeline: Raw reads were preprocessed for error removal, and CDR3 was defined according to IMGT conventions as running from the conserved cysteine to phenylalanine. Clonality was computed as 1 minus the Shannon entropy, with the entropy normalized by log2 of the number of productive unique TCRs. Whether each scalp clone was CD4 or CD8 was inferred by checking scalp TCRbeta sequences against the CD4 and CD8 repertoires from sorted blood. Sourced from immuneACCESS, this table was stored by TCRdb with only in-frame sequences that have V and J called. A share of the clones is absent; for the studies checked, an unresolved V gene accounts for under half, and the remainder has no known explanation. That table furnishes V, J and clone size, whereas the DNA furnished D and trimming. This sample holds around 160,000 clones; around 87% were observed only once. The ten largest clones capture about 15% of the sample.

Recombination joined TRBV7-9 with TRBJ2-5; 10 middle bases align to TRBD1. The specimen comprised CD8+ T cells sorted from blood, sampled at week 0. The receptor was derived from a human donor with alopecia areata. The CDR3 region: CASSGTGDGETQYF. The DNA sequence reads TGTGCCAGCAGCGGGACAGGGGATGGAGAGACCCAGTACTTC.